A single sample gave rise to the 9 T cell receptor beta chains below, sequenced in a study of blood T cell repertoires in COVID-19. Only in-frame clones appear in the TCRdb table, and some are missing; sequencing was by immunoSEQ multiplex PCR. In the table there are 350,000 to 400,000 clones, approximately 87% of which are singletons. The source material was PBMCs or T cells enriched from blood (not recorded which). These receptors were taken from a middle-aged man in a cohort exposed to, infected with or recovered from COVID-19 (not recorded which).

The chain uses TRBV6-5 and TRBJ2-7; the match to TRBD2 covers 7 bases. With 8 bases clipped from V and 6 bases from J, the junction kept 16 bases outside the gene matches. This CDR3 is 15 amino acids long. The germline CDR1 and CDR2 sequences are MNHEY and SVGAGI. The CDR3 sequence: CASSRLEGGLSEQYF. In nucleotides, the CDR3 is TGTGCCAGCTCCCGATTGGAGGGAGGGCTCAGCGAGCAGTACTTC.

The genes are TRBV5-1 and TRBJ1-2, with 9 bases lining up with TRBD1. The CDR3 is made up of 15 amino acids. V lost 5 bases to trimming and J lost 1 base; unmatched junction nucleotides: 6. The germline V gene has CDR1 SGHRS and CDR2 YFSETQ. In DNA, the CDR3 is TGCGCCAGCAGACCAGGACAGGGGTATAACTATGGCTACACCTTC. Translating gives CASRPGQGYNYGYTF.

CDR3 DNA: TGTGCCAGTAGTACAAGACGGACAGGGAACACTGAAGCTTTCTTT. It encodes CASSTRRTGNTEAFF. The chain carries TRBV19 and TRBJ1-1; TRBD1 matches at 7 bases. The CDR3 totals 15 residues. CDR1 and CDR2 (germline): LNHDA, SQIVND (reference sequence). V lost 4 bases and J lost 1; bases outside the gene matches: 6.

V and J are TRBV2 and TRBJ1-5; 10 positions match TRBD1. CDR3 length: 16 residues. Germline V lookup: CDR1 SNHLY, CDR2 FYNNEI. V lost 6 bases to trimming and J lost 9 bases; unmatched junction nucleotides: 14. The CDR3 sequence is CASSDPGQGRFVPQHF. CDR3 nucleotides: TGTGCCAGCAGCGACCCGGGACAGGGGCGCTTTGTGCCCCAGCATTTT.

CDR3 DNA sequence: TGTGCCAGCAGTTACCAGGTGAACACTGAAGCTTTCTTT. This gives the protein CASSYQVNTEAFF. J is TRBJ1-1 and V is TRBV6-5, with unresolved D. Germline loops: CDR1 MNHEY, CDR2 SVGAGI. The V and J ends lost 2 bases and 0 bases respectively, with 4 bases between them. This CDR3 comprises 13 residues.

The CDR3 region is CASSRTSGRGPGELFF. DNA for the CDR3: TGTGCCAGTAGTAGGACTAGCGGGAGAGGCCCCGGGGAGCTGTTTTTT. The gene calls are TRBV19 and TRBJ2-2; 13 positions agree with TRBD2. The trim removed 4 bases at V and 6 bases at J, leaving 5 bases unmatched. This CDR3 has 16 amino acids. Germline V gene lookup returns CDR1 LNHDA and CDR2 SQIVND (reference sequence).

The chain links TRBV5-1 to TRBJ2-7; no clear D. V gave up 0 bases and J gave up 5 bases, with 6 bases separating them. CDR3 length: 12 residues. The germline V gene has CDR1 SGHRS and CDR2 YFSETQ. The DNA for the CDR3 is TGCGCCAGCAGCTTGGTTGGCCACGAGCAGTACTTC. Translation: CASSLVGHEQYF.

V is TRBV4-1 and J is TRBJ2-7; tentatively, D is TRBD2 (6 bases). Trimming cost V 0 bases and J 1 base, with 28 bases left between them. This CDR3 comprises 21 residues. Germline V lookup: CDR1 MGHRA, CDR2 YSYEKL. The CDR3 is CASSQDPMILGGIGDSYEQYF. The CDR3 DNA follows: TGCGCCAGCAGCCAAGATCCAATGATACTAGGAGGGATAGGGGATTCCTACGAGCAGTACTTC.

The J gene is TRBJ1-2, the V gene TRBV28, with TRBD1 identical over 11 bases. This CDR3 comprises 14 residues. Germline loops: CDR1 MDHEN, CDR2 SYDVKM. The V and J ends lost 7 bases and 6 bases, in that order; junction bases with no gene match: 7. As DNA, the CDR3 is TGTGCCAGCACCTCAGGACAGGGGGCGAATGGCTACACCTTC. Residues: CASTSGQGANGYTF.